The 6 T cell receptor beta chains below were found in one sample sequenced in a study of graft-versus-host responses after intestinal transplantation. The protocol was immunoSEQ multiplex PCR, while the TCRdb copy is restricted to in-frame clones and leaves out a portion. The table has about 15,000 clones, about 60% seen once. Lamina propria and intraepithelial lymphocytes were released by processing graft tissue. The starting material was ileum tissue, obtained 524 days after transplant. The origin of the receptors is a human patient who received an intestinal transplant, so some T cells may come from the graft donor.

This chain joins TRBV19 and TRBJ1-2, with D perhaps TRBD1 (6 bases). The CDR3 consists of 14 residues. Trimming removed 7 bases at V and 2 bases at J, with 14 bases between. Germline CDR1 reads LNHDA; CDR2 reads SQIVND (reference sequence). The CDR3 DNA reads TGTGCCAGTACCATAGGTGGGACAAACTATGGCTACACCTTC. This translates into CASTIGGTNYGYTF. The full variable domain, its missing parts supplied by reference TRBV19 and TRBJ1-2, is DGGITQSPKYLFRKEGQNVTLSCEQNLNHDAMYWYRQDPGQGLRLIYYSQIVNDFQKGDIAEGYSVSREKKESFPLTVTSAQKNPTAFYLCASTIGGTNYGYTFGSGTRLTVV.

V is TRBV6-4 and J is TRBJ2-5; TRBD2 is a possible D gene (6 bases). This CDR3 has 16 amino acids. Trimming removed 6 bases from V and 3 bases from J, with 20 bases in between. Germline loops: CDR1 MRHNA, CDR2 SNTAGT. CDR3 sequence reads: CASSKTLEAGKETQYF. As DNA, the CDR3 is TGTGCCAGCAGCAAGACCCTGGAAGCGGGCAAAGAGACCCAGTACTTC.

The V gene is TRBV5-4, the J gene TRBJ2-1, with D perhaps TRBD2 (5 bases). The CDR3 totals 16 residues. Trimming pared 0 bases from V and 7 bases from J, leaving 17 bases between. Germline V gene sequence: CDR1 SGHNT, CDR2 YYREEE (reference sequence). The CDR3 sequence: CASSLGGGQTGNEQFF. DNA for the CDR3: TGTGCCAGCAGCTTGGGGGGTGGGCAGACGGGGAATGAGCAGTTCTTC.

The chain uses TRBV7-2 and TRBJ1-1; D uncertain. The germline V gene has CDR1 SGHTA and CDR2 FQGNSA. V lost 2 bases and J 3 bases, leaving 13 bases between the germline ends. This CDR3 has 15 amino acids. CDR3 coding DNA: TGTGCCAGCAGCTTAAGCGGTGGTTCGGACACTGAAGCTTTCTTT. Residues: CASSLSGGSDTEAFF. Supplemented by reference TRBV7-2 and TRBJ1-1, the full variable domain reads GAGVSQSPSNKVTEKGKDVELRCDPISGHTALYWYRQSLGQGLEFLIYFQGNSAPDKSGLPSDRFSAERTGGSVSTLTIQRTQQEDSAVYLCASSLSGGSDTEAFFGQGTRLTVV.

The CDR3 protein is CASSVAGGNTEAFF. CDR3 DNA sequence: TGTGCCAGCAGCGTAGCCGGCGGGAACACTGAAGCTTTCTTT. The J gene is TRBJ1-1, the V gene TRBV9; D remains ambiguous. The germline CDR1 and CDR2 sequences are SGDLS and YYNGEE. Trimming removed 0 bases at V and 1 base at J, with 7 bases between. The CDR3 contains 14 residues.

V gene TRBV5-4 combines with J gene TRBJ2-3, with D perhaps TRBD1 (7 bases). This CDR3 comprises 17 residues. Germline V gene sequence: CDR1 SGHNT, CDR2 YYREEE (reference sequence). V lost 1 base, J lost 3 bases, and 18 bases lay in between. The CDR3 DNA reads TGTGCCAGCAGCTTGTATTTGGCAGGGGGGACGACAGATACGCAGTATTTT. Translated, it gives CASSLYLAGGTTDTQYF.